The source of this T cell receptor beta chain is a study of blood T cell repertoires in COVID-19. About the study: The cDNA or gDNA used as material had been derived from T cells, B-cell-depleted T cells, or PBMCs.

The ends lost 0 bases at V and 0 bases at J; junction bases unmatched: 5. Germline values: CDR1 SGHRS, CDR2 YFSETQ. The CDR3 runs 17 residues. The method was immunoSEQ multiplex PCR; TCRdb's version includes in-frame clones alone and lacks a portion of them. The sample carries about 220,000 clones, 80% to 90% recorded once. Individuals drawn from under 30 US areas were roughly 18 to 100 years old. Cohorts were assigned according to the clinical history that participants reported. The sequencing input was PBMCs or T cells enriched from blood (not recorded which). This chain uses TRBV5-1 with TRBJ2-1, with 8 bases identical to TRBD2. This sequence was found in a woman aged 45 to 65 who had been exposed to COVID-19. The CDR3 here is CASSLVAGTSSYNEQFF. As DNA, the CDR3 is TGCGCCAGCAGCTTGGTAGCGGGGACCAGCTCCTACAATGAGCAGTTCTTC.